This entry is about one T cell receptor beta chain. The antigen is undetermined. This entry is derived from a study of T cell responses to AZD1222 COVID-19 vaccine. Looking at the study overall: Pooled samples include second doses given at about 4 or 12 weeks.

V was clipped by 0 bases and J by 4 bases, with 7 bases between them. The length of the CDR3 is 13 residues. Germline V gives CDR1 SGHNT, CDR2 YYREEE (reference sequence). The repertoire was sequenced with immunoSEQ multiplex PCR; TCRdb's copy has only in-frame clones and lacks some. The sample lists 100,000 to 150,000 clones, approximately 90% occurring once. Regarding the study as a whole: There were vaccine-associated CD4 TCRs across spike, dominant at 160-218 and 743-854. At baseline, seropositivity was found in only 5 to 7 AZD1222 recipients. Possibly, clonal diversity was underestimated; donors were largely white British and included more females.

Sequencing used peripheral blood, obtained on day 0 of AZD1222 vaccination. The chain employs TRBV5-4 and TRBJ1-2; D remains unclear. The TCR comes from an adult in good health. In DNA form, the CDR3 reads TGTGCCAGCAGCTTGGTCAGGAGCTATGGCTACACCTTC. Its translation is CASSLVRSYGYTF.